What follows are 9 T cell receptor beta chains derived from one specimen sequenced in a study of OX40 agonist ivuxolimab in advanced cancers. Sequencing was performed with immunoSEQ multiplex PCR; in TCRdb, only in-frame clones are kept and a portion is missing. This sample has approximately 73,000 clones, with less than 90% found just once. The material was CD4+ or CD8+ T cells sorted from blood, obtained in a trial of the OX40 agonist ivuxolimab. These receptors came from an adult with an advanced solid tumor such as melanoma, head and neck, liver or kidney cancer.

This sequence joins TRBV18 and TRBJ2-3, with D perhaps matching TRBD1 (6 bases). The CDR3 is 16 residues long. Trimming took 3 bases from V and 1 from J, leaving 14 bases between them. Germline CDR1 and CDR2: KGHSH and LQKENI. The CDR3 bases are TGTGCCAGCTCACCTTCTCTGGACAGTGGCACAGATACGCAGTATTTT. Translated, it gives CASSPSLDSGTDTQYF.

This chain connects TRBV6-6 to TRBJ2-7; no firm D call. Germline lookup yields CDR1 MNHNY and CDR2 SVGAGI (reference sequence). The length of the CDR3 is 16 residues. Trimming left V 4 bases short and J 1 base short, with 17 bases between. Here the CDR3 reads CASSSRNDALSYEQYF. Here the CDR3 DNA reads TGTGCCAGCAGTTCCCGGAACGACGCACTTTCCTACGAGCAGTACTTC.

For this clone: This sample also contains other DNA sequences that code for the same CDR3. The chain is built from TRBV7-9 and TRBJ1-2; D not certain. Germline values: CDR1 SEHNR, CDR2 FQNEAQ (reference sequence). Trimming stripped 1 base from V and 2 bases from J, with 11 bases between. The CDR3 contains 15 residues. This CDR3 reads CASSLGQAPNYGYTF. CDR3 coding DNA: TGTGCCAGCAGCTTAGGGCAGGCTCCGAACTATGGCTACACCTTC.

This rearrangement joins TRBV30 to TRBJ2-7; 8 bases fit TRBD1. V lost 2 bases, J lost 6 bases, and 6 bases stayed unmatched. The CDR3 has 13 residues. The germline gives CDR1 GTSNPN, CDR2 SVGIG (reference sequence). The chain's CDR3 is CAWSPNDRGEQYF. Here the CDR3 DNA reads TGTGCCTGGAGTCCAAACGACAGGGGCGAGCAGTACTTC.

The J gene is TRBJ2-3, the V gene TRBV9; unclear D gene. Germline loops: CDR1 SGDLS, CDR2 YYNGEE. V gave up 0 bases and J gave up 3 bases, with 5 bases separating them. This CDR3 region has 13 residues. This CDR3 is CASSVVVTDTQYF. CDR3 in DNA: TGTGCCAGCAGCGTAGTAGTAACAGATACGCAGTATTTT.

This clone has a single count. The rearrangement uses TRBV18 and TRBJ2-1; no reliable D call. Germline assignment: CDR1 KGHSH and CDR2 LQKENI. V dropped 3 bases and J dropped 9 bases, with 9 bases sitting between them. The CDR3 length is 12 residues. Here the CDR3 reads CASSPVVGEQFF. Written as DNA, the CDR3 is TGTGCCAGCTCACCCGTAGTAGGTGAGCAGTTCTTC.

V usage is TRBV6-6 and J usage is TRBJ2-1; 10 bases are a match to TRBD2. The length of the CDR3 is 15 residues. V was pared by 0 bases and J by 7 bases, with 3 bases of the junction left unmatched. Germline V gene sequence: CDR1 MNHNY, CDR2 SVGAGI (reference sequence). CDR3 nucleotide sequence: TGTGCCAGCAGTTACTCGTTAGCGGGAGGAAATGAGCAGTTCTTC. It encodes CASSYSLAGGNEQFF.

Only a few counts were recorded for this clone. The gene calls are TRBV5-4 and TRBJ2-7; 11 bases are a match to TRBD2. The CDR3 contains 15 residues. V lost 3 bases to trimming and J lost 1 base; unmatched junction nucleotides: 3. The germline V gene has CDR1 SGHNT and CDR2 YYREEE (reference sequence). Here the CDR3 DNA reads TGTGCCAGCAGCTATACTAGCGGGAGATCCTACGAGCAGTACTTC. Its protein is CASSYTSGRSYEQYF.

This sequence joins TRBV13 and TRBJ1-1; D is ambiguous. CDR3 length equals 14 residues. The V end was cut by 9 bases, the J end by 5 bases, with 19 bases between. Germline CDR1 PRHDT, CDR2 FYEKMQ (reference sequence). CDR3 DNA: TGTGCCAGTAACCGGGTTCGAAGTCGGACTGAAGCTTTCTTT. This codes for CASNRVRSRTEAFF.